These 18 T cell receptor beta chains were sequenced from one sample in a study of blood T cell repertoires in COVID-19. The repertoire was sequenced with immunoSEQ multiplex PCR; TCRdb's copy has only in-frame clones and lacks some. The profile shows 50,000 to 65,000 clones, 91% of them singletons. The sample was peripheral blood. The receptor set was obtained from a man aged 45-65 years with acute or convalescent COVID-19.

As DNA, the CDR3 is TGTGCCTGGAGTGAATTAGGGGTCAGGGACTACGAGCAGTACTTC. The encoded protein is CAWSELGVRDYEQYF. The rearrangement uses TRBV30 and TRBJ2-7; possible D gene TRBD1, 5 bases. V lost 1 base and J 3 bases, leaving 16 bases between the germline ends. Germline CDR1 and CDR2: GTSNPN and SVGIG (reference sequence). This CDR3 has 15 amino acids. Filled out from reference TRBV30 and TRBJ2-7, the complete variable domain reads SQTIHQWPATLVQPVGSPLSLECTVEGTSNPNLYWYRQAAGRGLQLLFYSVGIGQISSEVPQNLSASRPQDRQFILSSKKLLLSDSGFYLCAWSELGVRDYEQYFGPGTRLTVT.

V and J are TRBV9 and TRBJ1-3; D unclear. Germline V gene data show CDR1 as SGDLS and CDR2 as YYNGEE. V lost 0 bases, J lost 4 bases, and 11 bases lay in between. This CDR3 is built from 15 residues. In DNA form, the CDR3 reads TGTGCCAGCAGCGTAGTCCCCGGGGAGGGAAACACCATATATTTT. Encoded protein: CASSVVPGEGNTIYF.

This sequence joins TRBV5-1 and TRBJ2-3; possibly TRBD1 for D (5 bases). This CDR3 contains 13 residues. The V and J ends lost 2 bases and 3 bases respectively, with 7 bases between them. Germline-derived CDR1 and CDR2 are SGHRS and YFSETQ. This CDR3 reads CASSLPGTDTQYF. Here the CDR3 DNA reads TGCGCCAGCAGCTTACCAGGGACAGATACGCAGTATTTT.

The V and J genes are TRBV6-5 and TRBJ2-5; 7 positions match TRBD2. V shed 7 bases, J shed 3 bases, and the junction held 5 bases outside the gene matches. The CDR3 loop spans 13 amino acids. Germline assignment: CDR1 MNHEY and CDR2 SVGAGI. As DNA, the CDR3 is TGTGCCAGCAAGGGGCTAGCGGAAGAGACCCAGTACTTC. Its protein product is CASKGLAEETQYF.

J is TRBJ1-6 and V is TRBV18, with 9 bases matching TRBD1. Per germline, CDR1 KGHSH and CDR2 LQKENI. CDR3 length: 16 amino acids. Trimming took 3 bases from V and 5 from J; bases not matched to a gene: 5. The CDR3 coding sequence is TGTGCCAGCTCACCGGACAGGGGAGCAAATAATTCACCCCTCCACTTT. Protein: CASSPDRGANNSPLHF.

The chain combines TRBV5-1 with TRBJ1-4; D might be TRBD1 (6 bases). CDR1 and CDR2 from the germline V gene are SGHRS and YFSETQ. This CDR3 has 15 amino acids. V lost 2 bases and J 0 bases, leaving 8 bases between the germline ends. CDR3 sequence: CASSLQGATNEKLFF. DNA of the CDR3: TGCGCCAGCAGCTTACAGGGTGCAACTAATGAAAAACTGTTTTTT.

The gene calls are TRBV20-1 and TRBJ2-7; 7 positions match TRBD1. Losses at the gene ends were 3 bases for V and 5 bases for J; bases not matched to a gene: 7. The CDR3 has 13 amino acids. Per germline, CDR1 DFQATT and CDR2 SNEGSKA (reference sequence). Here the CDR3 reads CSASPETGHEQYF. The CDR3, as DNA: TGCAGTGCTAGTCCGGAGACAGGGCACGAGCAGTACTTC.

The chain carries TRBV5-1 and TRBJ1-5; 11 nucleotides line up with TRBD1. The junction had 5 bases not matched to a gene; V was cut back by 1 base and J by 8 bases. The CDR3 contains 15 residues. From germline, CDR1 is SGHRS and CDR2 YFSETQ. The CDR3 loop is CASSLMGTGGEPQHF. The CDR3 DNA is TGCGCCAGCAGCTTGATGGGGACAGGGGGAGAGCCCCAGCATTTT.

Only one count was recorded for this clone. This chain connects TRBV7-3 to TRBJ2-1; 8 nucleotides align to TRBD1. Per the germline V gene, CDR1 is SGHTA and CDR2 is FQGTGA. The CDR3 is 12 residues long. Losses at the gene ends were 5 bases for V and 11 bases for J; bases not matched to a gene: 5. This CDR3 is CASSADRVKQFF. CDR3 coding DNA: TGTGCCAGCAGCGCGGACAGGGTGAAGCAGTTCTTC.

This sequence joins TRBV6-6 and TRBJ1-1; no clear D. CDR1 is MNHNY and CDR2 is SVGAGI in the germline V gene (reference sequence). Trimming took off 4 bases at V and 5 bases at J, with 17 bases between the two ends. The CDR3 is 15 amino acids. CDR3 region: CASSLPSGGPTEAFF. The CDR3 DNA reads TGTGCCAGCAGTTTACCCTCTGGTGGGCCTACTGAAGCTTTCTTT.

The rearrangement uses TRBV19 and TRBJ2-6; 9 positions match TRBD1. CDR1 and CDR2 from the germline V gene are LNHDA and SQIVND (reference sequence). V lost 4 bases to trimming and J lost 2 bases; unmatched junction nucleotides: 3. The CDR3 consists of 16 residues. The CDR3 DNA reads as TGTGCCAGTAGTACAACAGGGGGCGCTGGGGCCAACGTCCTGACTTTC. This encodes CASSTTGGAGANVLTF.

The CDR3 DNA sequence: TGTGCCAGTAGTCTCTCGACGGGGAACACCGGGGAGCTGTTTTTT. Protein: CASSLSTGNTGELFF. The chain couples TRBV19 to TRBJ2-2, with D unresolved. CDR1 LNHDA and CDR2 SQIVND come from the germline V gene (reference sequence). This CDR3 is 15 amino acids long. With 5 bases removed from V and 1 base from J, the gap between germline ends came to 11 bases. Variable domain in full (rest from reference TRBV19 and TRBJ2-2): DGGITQSPKYLFRKEGQNVTLSCEQNLNHDAMYWYRQDPGQGLRLIYYSQIVNDFQKGDIAEGYSVSREKKESFPLTVTSAQKNPTAFYLCASSLSTGNTGELFFGEGSRLTVL.

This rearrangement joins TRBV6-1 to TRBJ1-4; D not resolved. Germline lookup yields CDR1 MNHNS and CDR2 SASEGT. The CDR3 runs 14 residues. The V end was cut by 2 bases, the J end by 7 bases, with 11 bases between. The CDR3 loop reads CASSEPPGGEKLFF. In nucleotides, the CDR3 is TGTGCCAGCAGTGAACCGCCGGGAGGTGAAAAACTGTTTTTT.

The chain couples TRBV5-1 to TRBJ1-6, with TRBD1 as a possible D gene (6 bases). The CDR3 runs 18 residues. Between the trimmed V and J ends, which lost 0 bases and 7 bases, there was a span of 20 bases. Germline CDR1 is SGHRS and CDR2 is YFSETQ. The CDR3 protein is CASSLGGGTGAGNSPLHF. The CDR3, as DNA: TGCGCCAGCAGCTTGGGGGGGGGCACGGGGGCTGGAAATTCACCCCTCCACTTT.

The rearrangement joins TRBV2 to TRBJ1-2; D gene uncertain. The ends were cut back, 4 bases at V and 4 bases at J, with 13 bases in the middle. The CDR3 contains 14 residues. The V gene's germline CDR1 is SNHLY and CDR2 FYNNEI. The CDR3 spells CASSVEGFGYGYTF. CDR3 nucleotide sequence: TGTGCCAGCAGTGTGGAGGGATTCGGCTATGGCTACACCTTC.

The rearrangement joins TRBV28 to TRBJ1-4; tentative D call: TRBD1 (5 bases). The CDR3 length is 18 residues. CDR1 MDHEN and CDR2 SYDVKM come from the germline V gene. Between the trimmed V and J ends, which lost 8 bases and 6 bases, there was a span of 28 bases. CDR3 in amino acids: CASLLKLRVAYRDEKLFF. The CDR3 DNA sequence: TGTGCCAGCCTACTAAAACTCAGGGTAGCCTACCGAGATGAAAAACTGTTTTTT.

CDR3 sequence reads: CASSQGQGADEQYF. In nucleotides, the CDR3 is TGTGCCAGCAGCCAAGGCCAGGGGGCCGACGAGCAGTACTTC. The chain carries TRBV3-1 (or the pseudogene TRBV3-2) and TRBJ2-7; 8 bases map to TRBD1. The junction had 4 bases not matched to a gene; V was cut back by 1 base and J by 5 bases. From germline, CDR1 is LGHDT and CDR2 YNNKEL (reference sequence). CDR3 size: 14 residues.

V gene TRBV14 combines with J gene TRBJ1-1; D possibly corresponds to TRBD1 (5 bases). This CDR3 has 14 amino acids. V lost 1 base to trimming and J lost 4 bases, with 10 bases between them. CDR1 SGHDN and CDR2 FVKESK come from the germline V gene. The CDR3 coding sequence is TGTGCCAGCAGCCAAGTCCAGGGCATCACTGAAGCTTTCTTT. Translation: CASSQVQGITEAFF.